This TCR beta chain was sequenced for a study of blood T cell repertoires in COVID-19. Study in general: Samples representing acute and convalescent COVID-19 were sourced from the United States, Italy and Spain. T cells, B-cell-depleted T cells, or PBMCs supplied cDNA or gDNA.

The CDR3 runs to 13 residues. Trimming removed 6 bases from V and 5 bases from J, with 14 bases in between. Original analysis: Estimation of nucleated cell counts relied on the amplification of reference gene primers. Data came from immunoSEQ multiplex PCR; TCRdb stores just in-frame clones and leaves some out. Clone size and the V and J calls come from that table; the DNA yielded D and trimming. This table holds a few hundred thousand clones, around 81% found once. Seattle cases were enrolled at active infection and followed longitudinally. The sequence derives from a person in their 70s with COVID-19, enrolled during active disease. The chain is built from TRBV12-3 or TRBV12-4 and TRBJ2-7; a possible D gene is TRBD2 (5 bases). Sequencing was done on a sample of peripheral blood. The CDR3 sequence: CASRLSASHEQYF. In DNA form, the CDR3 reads TGTGCCAGCAGACTTAGCGCGTCCCACGAGCAGTACTTC.